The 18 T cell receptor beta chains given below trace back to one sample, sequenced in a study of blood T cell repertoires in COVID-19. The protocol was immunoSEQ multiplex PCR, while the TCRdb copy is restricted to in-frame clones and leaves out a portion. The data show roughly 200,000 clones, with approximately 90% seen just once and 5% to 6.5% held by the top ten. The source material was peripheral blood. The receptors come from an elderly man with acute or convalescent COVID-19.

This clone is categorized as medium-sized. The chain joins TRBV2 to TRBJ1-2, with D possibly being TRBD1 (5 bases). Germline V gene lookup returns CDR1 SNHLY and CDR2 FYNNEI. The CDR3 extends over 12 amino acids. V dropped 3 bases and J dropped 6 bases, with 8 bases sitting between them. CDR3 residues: CASSERGNGYTF. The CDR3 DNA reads TGTGCCAGCAGTGAGCGGGGCAATGGCTACACCTTC.

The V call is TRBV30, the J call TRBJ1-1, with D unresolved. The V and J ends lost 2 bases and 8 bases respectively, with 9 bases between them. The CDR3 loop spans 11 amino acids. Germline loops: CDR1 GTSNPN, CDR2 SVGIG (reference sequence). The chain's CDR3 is CAWSLQIEAFF. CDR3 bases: TGTGCCTGGAGTTTACAGATAGAAGCTTTCTTT.

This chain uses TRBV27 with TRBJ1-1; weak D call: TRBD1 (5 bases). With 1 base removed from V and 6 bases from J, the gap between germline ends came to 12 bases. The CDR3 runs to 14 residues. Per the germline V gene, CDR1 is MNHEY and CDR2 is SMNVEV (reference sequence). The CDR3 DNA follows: TGTGCCAGCAGTTTATGGGCCAGGGCCGCTGAAGCTTTCTTT. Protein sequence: CASSLWARAAEAFF.

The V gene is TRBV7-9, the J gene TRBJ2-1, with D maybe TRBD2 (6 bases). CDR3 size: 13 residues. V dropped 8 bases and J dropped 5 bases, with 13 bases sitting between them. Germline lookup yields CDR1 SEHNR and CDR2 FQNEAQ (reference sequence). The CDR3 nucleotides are TGTGCCAGCGTAGGTGGGGGGAACAATGAGCAGTTCTTC. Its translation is CASVGGGNNEQFF.

DNA for the CDR3: TGTGCCAGCAGCCGTGGGGCCGGAAACACCATATATTTT. Translating it yields CASSRGAGNTIYF. This sequence joins TRBV27 and TRBJ1-3, with D perhaps TRBD1 (5 bases). CDR3 size: 13 residues. V lost 6 bases and J lost 4, with 10 bases in between. Germline CDR1 is MNHEY and CDR2 is SMNVEV (reference sequence).

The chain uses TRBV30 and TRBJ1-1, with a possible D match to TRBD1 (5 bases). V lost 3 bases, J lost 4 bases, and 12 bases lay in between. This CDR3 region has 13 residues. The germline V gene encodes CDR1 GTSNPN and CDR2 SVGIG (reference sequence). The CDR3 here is CAWRGLSGTEAFF. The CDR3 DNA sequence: TGTGCCTGGAGGGGACTTTCGGGCACTGAAGCTTTCTTT.

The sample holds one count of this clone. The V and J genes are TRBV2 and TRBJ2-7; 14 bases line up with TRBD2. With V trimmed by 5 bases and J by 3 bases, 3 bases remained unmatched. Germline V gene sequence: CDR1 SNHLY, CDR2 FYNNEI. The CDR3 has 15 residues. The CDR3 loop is CASSLGLAGGYEQYF. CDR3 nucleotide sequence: TGTGCCAGCAGTCTAGGACTAGCGGGAGGCTACGAGCAGTACTTC. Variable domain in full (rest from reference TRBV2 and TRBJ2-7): EPEVTQTPSHQVTQMGQEVILRCVPISNHLYFYWYRQILGQKVEFLVSFYNNEISEKSEIFDDQFSVERPDGSNFTLKIRSTKLEDSAMYFCASSLGLAGGYEQYFGPGTRLTVT.

This CDR3 reads CASSPRGQSNSGNTIYF. The CDR3 bases are TGTGCCAGCAGTCCAAGGGGCCAGTCCAACTCTGGAAACACCATATATTTT. The chain links TRBV6-6 to TRBJ1-3; weak D call: TRBD1 (5 bases). Germline CDR1 reads MNHNY; CDR2 reads SVGAGI (reference sequence). V lost 5 bases, J lost 0 bases, and 17 bases lay in between. The CDR3 runs 17 residues.

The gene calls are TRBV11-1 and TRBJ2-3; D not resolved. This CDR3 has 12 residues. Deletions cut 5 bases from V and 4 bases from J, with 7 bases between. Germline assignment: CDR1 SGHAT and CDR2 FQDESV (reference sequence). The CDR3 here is CASSTMADTQYF. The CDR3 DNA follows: TGTGCCAGCAGCACAATGGCAGATACGCAGTATTTT.

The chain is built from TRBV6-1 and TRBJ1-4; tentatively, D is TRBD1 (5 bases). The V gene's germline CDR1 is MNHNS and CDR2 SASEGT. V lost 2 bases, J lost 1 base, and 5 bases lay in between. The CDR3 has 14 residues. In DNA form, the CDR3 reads TGTGCCAGCAGTGAACAGGGAACTAATGAAAAACTGTTTTTT. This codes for CASSEQGTNEKLFF.

Written as DNA, the CDR3 is TGCGCCAGCAGCTTGGCGGTTCAGGAAATGTATCAGCAGTTCTTC. Translating it yields CASSLAVQEMYQQFF. The rearrangement uses TRBV5-1 and TRBJ2-1; D call uncertain. Trimming took off 0 bases at V and 11 bases at J, with 18 bases between the two ends. The V gene's germline CDR1 is SGHRS and CDR2 YFSETQ. CDR3 length equals 15 residues.

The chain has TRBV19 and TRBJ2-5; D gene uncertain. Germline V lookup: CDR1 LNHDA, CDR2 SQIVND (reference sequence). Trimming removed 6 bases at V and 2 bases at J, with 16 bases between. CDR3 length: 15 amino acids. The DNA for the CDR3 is TGTGCCAGTAGCTCTGAAAGTGGCAGGCAAGAGACCCAGTACTTC. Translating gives CASSSESGRQETQYF.

CDR3 protein: CAISLAGVADTQYF. The CDR3, as DNA: TGTGCCATCAGTCTAGCGGGAGTGGCAGATACGCAGTATTTT. The chain is built from TRBV10-3 and TRBJ2-3; 10 positions match TRBD2. J gave up 4 bases and V 5 bases, and 3 bases lay outside the gene matches. The CDR3 loop spans 14 amino acids. Looked up from germline, CDR1 is ENHRY and CDR2 is SYGVKD.

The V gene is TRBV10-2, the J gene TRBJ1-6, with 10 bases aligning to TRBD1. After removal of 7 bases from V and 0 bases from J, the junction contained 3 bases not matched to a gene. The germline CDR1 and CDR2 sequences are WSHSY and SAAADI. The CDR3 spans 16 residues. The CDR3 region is CASKGQGDSYNSPLHF. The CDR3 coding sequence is TGCGCCAGCAAAGGACAGGGGGACTCCTATAATTCACCCCTCCACTTT.

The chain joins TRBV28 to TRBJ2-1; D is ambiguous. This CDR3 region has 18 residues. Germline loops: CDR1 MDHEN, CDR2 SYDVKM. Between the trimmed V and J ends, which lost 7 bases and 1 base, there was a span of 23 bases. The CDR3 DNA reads TGTGCCAGCAAGGCAGGCGAGTCCGTTCTGATTTCCTACAATGAGCAGTTCTTC. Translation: CASKAGESVLISYNEQFF.

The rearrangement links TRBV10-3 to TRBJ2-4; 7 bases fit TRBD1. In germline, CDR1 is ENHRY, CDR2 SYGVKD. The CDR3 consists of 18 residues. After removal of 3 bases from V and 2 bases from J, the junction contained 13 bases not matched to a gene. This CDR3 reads CAISDSLGQAGPKNIQYF. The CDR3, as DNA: TGTGCCATCAGTGATAGCCTTGGACAGGCAGGCCCCAAAAACATTCAGTACTTC.

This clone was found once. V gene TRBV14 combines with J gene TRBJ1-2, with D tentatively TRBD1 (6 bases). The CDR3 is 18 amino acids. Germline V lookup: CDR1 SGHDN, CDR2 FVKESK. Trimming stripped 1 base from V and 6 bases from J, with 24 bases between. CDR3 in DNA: TGTGCCAGCAGCCAAGGACTTTTTCCTAAGGGGGATTCGCATGGCTACACCTTC. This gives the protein CASSQGLFPKGDSHGYTF.

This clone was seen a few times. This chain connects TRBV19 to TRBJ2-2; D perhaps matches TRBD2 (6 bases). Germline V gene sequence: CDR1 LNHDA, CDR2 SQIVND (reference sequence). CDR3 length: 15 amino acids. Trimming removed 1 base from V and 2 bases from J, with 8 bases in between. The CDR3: CASSIVAANTGELFF. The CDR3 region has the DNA TGTGCCAGTAGTATAGTAGCGGCAAACACCGGGGAGCTGTTTTTT.